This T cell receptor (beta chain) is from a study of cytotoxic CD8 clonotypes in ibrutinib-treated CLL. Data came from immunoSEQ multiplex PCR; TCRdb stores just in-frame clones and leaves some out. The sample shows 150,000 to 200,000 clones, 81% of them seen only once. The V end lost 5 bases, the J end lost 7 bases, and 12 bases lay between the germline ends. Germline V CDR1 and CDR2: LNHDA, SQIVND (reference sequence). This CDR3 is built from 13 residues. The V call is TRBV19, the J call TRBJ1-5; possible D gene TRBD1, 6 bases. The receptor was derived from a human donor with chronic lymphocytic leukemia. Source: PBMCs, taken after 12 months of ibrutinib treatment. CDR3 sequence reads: CASSLDRSQPQHF. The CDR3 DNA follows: TGTGCCAGTAGTCTGGACAGATCCCAGCCCCAGCATTTT. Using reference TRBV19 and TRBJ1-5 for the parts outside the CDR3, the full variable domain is DGGITQSPKYLFRKEGQNVTLSCEQNLNHDAMYWYRQDPGQGLRLIYYSQIVNDFQKGDIAEGYSVSREKKESFPLTVTSAQKNPTAFYLCASSLDRSQPQHFGDGTRLSIL.